The rows below give T cell receptor beta chains drawn from one sample of a study of Graves' ophthalmopathy and Graves' hyperthyroidism. Each CDR3 protein is one row after TCRdb ran MiXCR on the multiplex PCR reads. The sample contains under 800,000 distinct CDR3 sequences, approximately 21% of which appear only once. The specimen sequenced was peripheral blood. All receptors derive from a woman under 30 with stable Graves' hyperthyroidism. Some clones in this sample may be carry-over from other donors' samples. Each CDR3 is given with its conserved first and last residue. D genes are given only for firm matches. Clone size is not always given. Where it is, it says once, few, many or a class for expanded clones.

CDR3nt: TGTGCCAGCAGCCGCGGACAGTCCACCTACGAGCAGTACTTC
CDR3aa: CASSRGQSTYEQYF
j_gene: TRBJ2-7
d_gene: .
len: 14
abundance: few
v_gene: TRBV7-9

CDR3nt: TGCAGTGCTAGAGATCAGGGTCAGGGGAGAACTGAAGCTTTCTTT
CDR3aa: CSARDQGQGRTEAFF
j_gene: TRBJ1-1
d_gene: .
len: 15
abundance: many
v_gene: TRBV20-1

CDR3nt: TGTGCCAGCATACGAGAGCCAGACACTGAAGCTTTCTTT
CDR3aa: CASIREPDTEAFF
j_gene: TRBJ1-1
d_gene: .
len: 13
abundance: .
v_gene: TRBV2

CDR3nt: TGCGCCAGCAGCTTGGGACAGGGGGACATTCAGTACTTC
CDR3aa: CASSLGQGDIQYF
j_gene: TRBJ2-4
d_gene: TRBD1
len: 13
abundance: many
v_gene: TRBV5-1

CDR3nt: TGTGCCAGCAGTGAAGGACCCGGGACCTTCAATCAGCCCCAGCATTTT
CDR3aa: CASSEGPGTFNQPQHF
j_gene: TRBJ1-5
d_gene: .
len: 16
abundance: many
v_gene: TRBV2

CDR3nt: TGTGCCAGCAGCCAAGGGGGGGACTACGAGCAGTACTTC
CDR3aa: CASSQGGDYEQYF
j_gene: TRBJ2-7
d_gene: .
len: 13
abundance: many
v_gene: TRBV4-2

CDR3nt: TGCAGCTCACGACAGGGGGATTTCACTGAAGCTTTCTTT
CDR3aa: CSSRQGDFTEAFF
j_gene: TRBJ1-1
d_gene: TRBD1
len: 13
abundance: many
v_gene: TRBV29-1

CDR3nt: TGTGCCAGCAGTGTAGAGAACACTGAAGCTTTCTTT
CDR3aa: CASSVENTEAFF
j_gene: TRBJ1-1
d_gene: .
len: 12
abundance: many
v_gene: TRBV2

CDR3nt: TGTGCCAGCAGCACCGGACAGGGTCCCACACGGGAGCAGTACTTC
CDR3aa: CASSTGQGPTREQYF
j_gene: TRBJ2-7
d_gene: TRBD1
len: 15
abundance: many
v_gene: TRBV7-9

CDR3nt: TGTGCCAGCAGTCCCGGAGACAGGTGGGATGGCTACACCTTC
CDR3aa: CASSPGDRWDGYTF
j_gene: TRBJ1-2
d_gene: .
len: 14
abundance: .
v_gene: TRBV28

CDR3nt: TGTGCCAGTAGTGGAGCCGGGCAGGGAAGGTACGAGCAGTACTTC
CDR3aa: CASSGAGQGRYEQYF
j_gene: TRBJ2-7
d_gene: .
len: 15
abundance: many
v_gene: TRBV19

CDR3nt: TGTGCCAGCAGTGAAGGGGGGTTCTCCTACGAGCAGTACTTC
CDR3aa: CASSEGGFSYEQYF
j_gene: TRBJ2-7
d_gene: .
len: 14
abundance: many
v_gene: TRBV25-1

CDR3nt: TGCAGTGCTTCCTGGGGTAGCAATCAGCCCCAGCATTTT
CDR3aa: CSASWGSNQPQHF
j_gene: TRBJ1-5
d_gene: .
len: 13
abundance: many
v_gene: TRBV20-1

CDR3nt: TGTGCCAGCTACCCGGAAGTGAACACTGAAGCTTTCTTT
CDR3aa: CASYPEVNTEAFF
j_gene: TRBJ1-1
d_gene: .
len: 13
abundance: .
v_gene: TRBV18

CDR3nt: TGTGCCAGCAGCCAAGACAGGGGGGGATTGAACACTGAAGCTTTCTTT
CDR3aa: CASSQDRGGLNTEAFF
j_gene: TRBJ1-1
d_gene: TRBD1
len: 16
abundance: many
v_gene: TRBV4-2

CDR3nt: TGTGCCAGCAGTTTATTCGGGGCGGGAGAGGAAAACATTCAGTACTTC
CDR3aa: CASSLFGAGEENIQYF
j_gene: TRBJ2-4
d_gene: TRBD2
len: 16
abundance: many
v_gene: TRBV27

CDR3nt: TGTGCCACCAAAAGCAGGGCTGAGATTTGGACTGAAGCTTTCTTT
CDR3aa: CATKSRAEIWTEAFF
j_gene: TRBJ1-1
d_gene: .
len: 15
abundance: once
v_gene: TRBV27

CDR3nt: TGTGCCAGCAGCTCTGTCGTTGAAGCTTTCTTT
CDR3aa: CASSSVVEAFF
j_gene: TRBJ1-1
d_gene: .
len: 11
abundance: many
v_gene: TRBV5-4

CDR3nt: TGCAGTGCTAGAGGATCACAACAAGGTTACGAGCAGTACTTC
CDR3aa: CSARGSQQGYEQYF
j_gene: TRBJ2-7
d_gene: .
len: 14
abundance: .
v_gene: TRBV20-1

CDR3nt: TGTGCCAGCAGCCCGCAGCCGGGAGAACAAGAGACCCAGTACTTC
CDR3aa: CASSPQPGEQETQYF
j_gene: TRBJ2-5
d_gene: .
len: 15
abundance: .
v_gene: TRBV5-5

CDR3nt: TGTGCCAGCAGTTCCCGGACAGGCGAGCAGTACTTC
CDR3aa: CASSSRTGEQYF
j_gene: TRBJ2-7
d_gene: TRBD1
len: 12
abundance: many
v_gene: TRBV27

CDR3nt: TGTGCCTGGACAGGGGGCGCAGACATTCAGTACTTC
CDR3aa: CAWTGGADIQYF
j_gene: TRBJ2-4
d_gene: TRBD1
len: 12
abundance: many
v_gene: TRBV30

CDR3nt: TGTGCCTGGACAGGGACAGAACATTATGGCTACACCTTC
CDR3aa: CAWTGTEHYGYTF
j_gene: TRBJ1-2
d_gene: TRBD1
len: 13
abundance: many
v_gene: TRBV30

CDR3nt: TGTGCCAGCAGTTTAGGGGACAGGGGAGAGCCCCAGCATTTT
CDR3aa: CASSLGDRGEPQHF
j_gene: TRBJ1-5
d_gene: TRBD1
len: 14
abundance: .
v_gene: TRBV12-3/TRBV12-4

CDR3nt: TGTGCCAGCCGAAGGACATTTAACACTGAAGCTTTCTTT
CDR3aa: CASRRTFNTEAFF
j_gene: TRBJ1-1
d_gene: .
len: 13
abundance: few
v_gene: TRBV3-1

CDR3nt: TGTGCCACCAGCAGGTTGACAGGGGGGAACACTGAAGCTTTCTTT
CDR3aa: CATSRLTGGNTEAFF
j_gene: TRBJ1-1
d_gene: TRBD1
len: 15
abundance: many
v_gene: TRBV15

CDR3nt: TGTGCCATCAGTTCTTATTGGACAGGGGGCATTGAAGCTTTCTTT
CDR3aa: CAISSYWTGGIEAFF
j_gene: TRBJ1-1
d_gene: TRBD1
len: 15
abundance: .
v_gene: TRBV10-3

CDR3nt: TGCGCCAGCCGCGGACAGGGGGCCTATGGTGAGCAGTTCTTC
CDR3aa: CASRGQGAYGEQFF
j_gene: TRBJ2-1
d_gene: TRBD1
len: 14
abundance: .
v_gene: TRBV10-1

CDR3nt: TGTGCCAGCAGTTTGGGACAGGGGTACTATGGCTACACCTTC
CDR3aa: CASSLGQGYYGYTF
j_gene: TRBJ1-2
d_gene: TRBD1
len: 14
abundance: many
v_gene: TRBV12-3/TRBV12-4

CDR3nt: TGCAGTGCGACTAGCGGGGGCCAAGAGACCCAGTACTTC
CDR3aa: CSATSGGQETQYF
j_gene: TRBJ2-5
d_gene: TRBD2
len: 13
abundance: .
v_gene: TRBV20-1

CDR3nt: TGTGCCAGCACCCGAAACCGAGGACACCTTTATTCCTACGAGCAGTACTTC
CDR3aa: CASTRNRGHLYSYEQYF
j_gene: TRBJ2-7
d_gene: .
len: 17
abundance: many
v_gene: TRBV6-1

CDR3nt: TGTGCTAGTGGGCCTCCAGGGGGATGCGACGGAGCCAATCAGCCCCAGCATTTT
CDR3aa: CASGPPGGCDGANQPQHF
j_gene: TRBJ1-5
d_gene: TRBD1
len: 18
abundance: .
v_gene: TRBV12-5

CDR3nt: TGTGCCAGCAGCCAGAGACAGGGGGCCGGAGAGACCCAGTACTTC
CDR3aa: CASSQRQGAGETQYF
j_gene: TRBJ2-5
d_gene: TRBD1
len: 15
abundance: few
v_gene: TRBV7-9

CDR3nt: TGTGCCACCAGTGAAGCGGGACAGGGGATCCAAGAGACCCAGTACTTC
CDR3aa: CATSEAGQGIQETQYF
j_gene: TRBJ2-5
d_gene: TRBD1
len: 16
abundance: once
v_gene: TRBV24-1

CDR3nt: TGTGCCAGTAGTACCCCAAGACGGAGACCGAACACTGAAGCTTTCTTT
CDR3aa: CASSTPRRRPNTEAFF
j_gene: TRBJ1-1
d_gene: .
len: 16
abundance: many
v_gene: TRBV19

CDR3nt: TGTGCCAGCAGCCACGGAGGGTTCCACTACGAGCAGTACTTC
CDR3aa: CASSHGGFHYEQYF
j_gene: TRBJ2-7
d_gene: .
len: 14
abundance: many
v_gene: TRBV2

CDR3nt: TGTGCCAGCAGCTGGGGGGGAACGGACACTGAAGCTTTCTTT
CDR3aa: CASSWGGTDTEAFF
j_gene: TRBJ1-1
d_gene: .
len: 14
abundance: many
v_gene: TRBV7-9

CDR3nt: TGTGCCAGCGGGTTAATGAGAGGCACTGAAGCTTTCTTT
CDR3aa: CASGLMRGTEAFF
j_gene: TRBJ1-1
d_gene: .
len: 13
abundance: many
v_gene: TRBV6-2/TRBV6-3